One sample yielded the 26 T cell receptor beta chains listed below, sequenced in a study of shared clonotypes between healthy human individuals. The method was immunoSEQ multiplex PCR; TCRdb's version includes in-frame clones alone and lacks a portion of them. The sample gives more than 400,000 clones, 90% to 96% of which show up once; approximately 0.06% is in the top ten. The sequencing input was naive CD4+ T cells sorted from blood. Noted subset: CD45RA+ positively selected. The receptors originated from a woman aged 25-40 years in good health.

CDR3 DNA: TGTGCCAGCAGTCCAGGGCAGGGTTTGGGGGGTAACTATGGCTACACCTTC. Translation: CASSPGQGLGGNYGYTF. This chain uses TRBV28 with TRBJ1-2; tentatively, D is TRBD1 (5 bases). This CDR3 region has 17 residues. V was cut by 5 bases and J by 1 base, with 20 bases left in between. Germline CDR1 reads MDHEN; CDR2 reads SYDVKM.

The chain employs TRBV2 and TRBJ1-6; 8 bases map to TRBD1. This CDR3 comprises 15 residues. The germline CDR1 and CDR2 sequences are SNHLY and FYNNEI. Trimming at V came to 10 bases and at J to 10 bases, leaving 15 bases not matched to a gene. The CDR3 is CATKGQGADVSPLHF. For the CDR3, the DNA is TGTGCCACTAAGGGGCAGGGGGCCGATGTATCACCCCTCCACTTT.

The chain is built from TRBV5-6 and TRBJ2-5; no firm D call. The end of the DNA aligns better with TRBJ2-7, so the J call may be wrong. In germline, CDR1 is SGHDT, CDR2 YYEEEE. This CDR3 is built from 13 residues. The CDR3 region has the DNA TGTGCCAGCAGCTTGGGCAGCTCCTACGAGCAGTACTTC. Translated, it gives CASSLGSSYEQYF.

The J gene is TRBJ2-1, the V gene TRBV10-1; D could derive from TRBD1 or TRBD2 (5 bases each). There are 14 residues in the CDR3. V shed 5 bases and J shed 0 bases, with 8 bases lying between them. Germline CDR1 is WNHNN and CDR2 is SYGVQD (reference sequence). The CDR3 spells CASSRGYSYNEQFF. CDR3 nucleotides: TGCGCCAGCAGTCGGGGCTACTCCTACAATGAGCAGTTCTTC.

V gene TRBV29-1 combines with J gene TRBJ2-2; D gene unclear. The V end lost 2 bases, the J end lost 6 bases, and 7 bases lay between the germline ends. The CDR3 covers 12 residues. CDR1 and CDR2 from the germline V gene are SQVTM and ANQGSEA. CDR3 DNA sequence: TGCAGCGTTGAATCTGTCGCCGGGGAGCTGTTTTTT. Translation gives CSVESVAGELFF.

CDR3 nucleotide sequence: TGTGCCAGCAGCTCGGGACGGTCCTACACCTTC. Protein product: CASSSGRSYTF. The V and J genes are TRBV7-6 and TRBJ1-2, with D perhaps matching TRBD1 (5 bases). CDR3 length: 11 residues. Germline V lookup: CDR1 SGHVS, CDR2 FNYEAQ. V lost 4 bases, J lost 10 bases, and 10 bases lay in between.

This clone was observed once. In DNA, the CDR3 is TGTGCCAGCAGCCCGAGGGTCGACATGAACACTGAAGCTTTCTTT. This gives the protein CASSPRVDMNTEAFF. The J gene is TRBJ1-1, the V gene TRBV11-2; D is undetermined. Germline CDR1 is SGHAT and CDR2 is FQNNGV. V lost 5 bases and J 0 bases, leaving 13 bases between the germline ends. The CDR3 totals 15 residues.

The chain combines TRBV29-1 with TRBJ2-1, with D perhaps TRBD1 (6 bases). The CDR3 is made up of 12 amino acids. Germline V gene lookup returns CDR1 SQVTM and CDR2 ANQGSEA. Trimming removed 6 bases at V and 7 bases at J, with 13 bases between. The CDR3 DNA reads TGCAGCGTAAACACAGGGCTGAATGAGCAGTTCTTC. It encodes CSVNTGLNEQFF.

The CDR3 nucleotides are TGTGCCAGCCTCACCGGGGAGCTGTTTTTT. Amino acids: CASLTGELFF. The chain employs TRBV25-1 and TRBJ2-2, with D uncertain. With 8 bases removed from V and 4 bases from J, the gap between germline ends came to 2 bases. The length of the CDR3 is 10 residues. Germline values: CDR1 MGHDK, CDR2 SYGVNS.

J is TRBJ2-5 and V is TRBV6-5, with D possibly being TRBD1 (6 bases). Germline assignment: CDR1 MNHEY and CDR2 SVGAGI. Between the trimmed V and J ends, which lost 6 bases and 2 bases, there was a span of 10 bases. The CDR3 totals 13 residues. Here the CDR3 DNA reads TGTGCCAGCAGGGTACAGGGTCAAGAGACCCAGTACTTC. Translated: CASRVQGQETQYF.

The chain employs TRBV30 and TRBJ2-7; D is perhaps TRBD1 (6 bases). Germline CDR1 reads GTSNPN; CDR2 reads SVGIG (reference sequence). The CDR3 is 15 residues long. V lost 0 bases and J 4 bases, leaving 16 bases between the germline ends. The CDR3 nucleotides read TGTGCCTGGAGTGTGGACGCAGGGGCTTTTTACGAGCAGTACTTC. Translating gives CAWSVDAGAFYEQYF.

The chain has TRBV4-2 and TRBJ2-2; TRBD2 might be the D (6 bases). Trimming removed 3 bases at V and 0 bases at J, with 11 bases between. CDR1 and CDR2 from the germline V gene are LGHNA and YNFKEQ. This CDR3 is 16 amino acids long. CDR3: CASSHTGTSNTGELFF. The DNA of the CDR3 is TGTGCCAGCAGCCACACCGGGACTTCGAACACCGGGGAGCTGTTTTTT.

This chain uses TRBV29-1 with TRBJ2-3; a possible D gene is TRBD2 (5 bases). This CDR3 is 14 amino acids long. The germline CDR1 and CDR2 sequences are SQVTM and ANQGSEA. Trimming shortened V by 4 bases and J by 0 bases, and 11 bases separated the two germline ends. The CDR3 DNA reads as TGCAGCGTTGGTCTAAGCGGCAGCACAGATACGCAGTATTTT. It specifies CSVGLSGSTDTQYF.

The rearrangement joins TRBV27 to TRBJ1-2; D is unclear. The CDR3 loop spans 14 amino acids. Germline-derived CDR1 and CDR2 are MNHEY and SMNVEV (reference sequence). With 6 bases removed from V and 0 bases from J, the gap between germline ends came to 11 bases. The CDR3 nucleotides read TGTGCCAGCAGCCAAGGGAGAGCTAACTATGGCTACACCTTC. This codes for CASSQGRANYGYTF.

The chain carries TRBV19 and TRBJ1-2, with 11 bases aligning to TRBD1. The germline V gene has CDR1 LNHDA and CDR2 SQIVND (reference sequence). This CDR3 is 14 amino acids long. V lost 8 bases and J lost 3; bases outside the gene matches: 5. CDR3 loop: CASLDRGRDYGYTF. CDR3 nucleotides: TGTGCCAGTCTGGACAGGGGGCGCGACTATGGCTACACCTTC.

The V gene is TRBV27, the J gene TRBJ2-6; possibly TRBD1 for D (6 bases). The CDR3 spans 15 residues. Germline V gives CDR1 MNHEY, CDR2 SMNVEV (reference sequence). The V gene lost 3 bases and the J gene lost 2 bases, with 8 bases spanning the gap. The DNA of the CDR3 is TGTGCCAGCAGTTTTGGGACAACTGGGGCCAACGTCCTGACTTTC. Translation: CASSFGTTGANVLTF.

The chain combines TRBV19 with TRBJ1-2; unclear D gene. V dropped 7 bases and J dropped 7 bases, with 16 bases sitting between them. The CDR3 contains 13 residues. CDR1 and CDR2 from the germline V gene are LNHDA and SQIVND (reference sequence). CDR3 protein: CASTRRESLGYTF. The CDR3, as DNA: TGTGCCAGTACTAGACGCGAATCCCTTGGCTACACCTTC.

This clone was seen just once. The rearrangement joins TRBV6-5 to TRBJ1-3; TRBD1 matches at 8 bases. V lost 0 bases, J lost 3 bases, and 4 bases stayed unmatched. The CDR3 is 16 residues long. In germline, CDR1 is MNHEY, CDR2 SVGAGI. The CDR3 region has the DNA TGTGCCAGCAGTTACTCGGGGGACAGGAGTGGAAACACCATATATTTT. Its translation: CASSYSGDRSGNTIYF.

The chain recombines TRBV6-5 with TRBJ2-1, with 10 bases lining up with TRBD1. The CDR3 is 15 amino acids. The V gene end was trimmed by 2 bases and the J gene end by 4 bases; junction bases not matched to a gene: 2. CDR1 is MNHEY and CDR2 is SVGAGI in the germline V gene. The CDR3 DNA sequence: TGTGCCAGCAGTTACGACAGGGGGCATTACAATGAGCAGTTCTTC. It codes for CASSYDRGHYNEQFF.

The chain employs TRBV6-1 and TRBJ2-7; D may match TRBD1 or TRBD2 (5 bases each). Trimming shortened V by 7 bases and J by 0 bases, and 13 bases separated the two germline ends. Germline loops: CDR1 MNHNS, CDR2 SASEGT. The CDR3 contains 14 residues. For the CDR3, the DNA is TGTGCCAGCAATCGGGACGTGTCCTCCTACGAGCAGTACTTC. Translation: CASNRDVSSYEQYF.

To note about this clone: The same CDR3 arises from other DNA sequences in this sample as well. This CDR3 reads CSVQGGGTEAFF. The CDR3 coding sequence is TGCAGCGTGCAGGGTGGTGGCACTGAAGCTTTCTTT. The chain recombines TRBV29-1 with TRBJ1-1; TRBD1 is a possible D gene (5 bases). This CDR3 spans 12 amino acids. Germline V gene sequence: CDR1 SQVTM, CDR2 ANQGSEA. V lost 6 bases, J lost 4 bases, and 12 bases lay in between.

This clone appeared once. This chain uses TRBV11-2 with TRBJ2-2; D is ambiguous. The V gene lost 1 base and the J gene lost 8 bases, with 14 bases spanning the gap. The CDR3 runs 15 residues. Germline V gene sequence: CDR1 SGHAT, CDR2 FQNNGV. This chain's CDR3 is CASSLVFGPSGELFF. CDR3 nucleotides: TGTGCCAGCAGCTTAGTTTTTGGTCCGAGTGGGGAGCTGTTTTTT.

V usage is TRBV28 and J usage is TRBJ2-6, with no clear D. Trimming shortened V by 5 bases and J by 2 bases, and 10 bases separated the two germline ends. The CDR3 contains 15 residues. Germline CDR1 and CDR2: MDHEN and SYDVKM. The chain's CDR3 is CASSLGRTGANVLTF. CDR3 in DNA: TGTGCCAGCAGTCTCGGCAGGACTGGGGCCAACGTCCTGACTTTC.

V gene TRBV5-1 combines with J gene TRBJ2-5; unclear D gene. Matching the DNA end better, TRBJ2-7 makes the J call doubtful. This CDR3 contains 13 residues. Germline loops: CDR1 SGHRS, CDR2 YFSETQ. The CDR3 is CASSLNSRVEQYF. CDR3 bases: TGCGCCAGCAGCTTGAACTCCCGGGTCGAGCAGTACTTC.

The chain recombines TRBV11-3 with TRBJ2-7; 7 bases are shared with TRBD2. Trimming removed 8 bases from V and 6 bases from J; junction bases left unmatched: 13. This CDR3 comprises 14 residues. Germline-derived CDR1 and CDR2 are SGHNT and YENEEA. As DNA, the CDR3 is TGTGCCAGCGGGCCCTCGGGGGAGGGAGGCGAGCAGTACTTC. Translated: CASGPSGEGGEQYF.

As regards this clone: Other DNA sequences in the sample encode the same CDR3. The genes are TRBV28 and TRBJ2-7; D unclear. The CDR3 length is 12 residues. CDR1 is MDHEN and CDR2 is SYDVKM in the germline V gene. Deletions cut 5 bases from V and 0 bases from J, with 5 bases between. CDR3 sequence: CASSPSSYEQYF. The CDR3 region has the DNA TGTGCCAGCAGTCCCAGCTCCTACGAGCAGTACTTC.